Listed here are 20 T cell receptor beta chains from one sample, sequenced in a study of shared clonotypes between healthy human individuals. Generated by immunoSEQ multiplex PCR, the TCRdb table keeps only in-frame clones and is missing some. The data contain some 2,100,000 clones, approximately 95% of them seen just once; the ten biggest clones take up approximately 0.13%. The material sequenced was naive CD4+ T cells sorted from blood. Subset: CD45RA+ positively selected. These receptors all stem from a man aged 18 to 30 in good health.

The gene calls are TRBV7-8 and TRBJ2-1; a weak D match, TRBD2 (6 bases). The germline V gene encodes CDR1 SGHVS and CDR2 FQNEAQ. The CDR3 runs to 16 residues. Trimming stripped 7 bases from V and 8 bases from J, with 24 bases between. The CDR3 region has the DNA TGTGCCAGCACCCTTAGGGCGGGGACGGGGAGTGATGAGCAGTTCTTC. It yields the protein CASTLRAGTGSDEQFF. Full variable domain (outside the CDR3, taken from reference TRBV7-8 and TRBJ2-1): GAGVSQSPRYKVAKRGQDVALRCDPISGHVSLFWYQQALGQGPEFLTYFQNEAQLDKSGLPSDRFFAERPEGSVSTLKIQRTQQEDSAVYLCASTLRAGTGSDEQFFGPGTRLTVL.

This chain connects TRBV9 to TRBJ2-1; D unclear. The CDR3 extends over 11 amino acids. The germline V and J ends were trimmed by 3 bases and 9 bases, with 7 bases remaining between them. The germline V gene has CDR1 SGDLS and CDR2 YYNGEE. This CDR3 reads CASSAQAEQFF. The CDR3 nucleotides are TGTGCCAGCAGCGCGCAGGCTGAGCAGTTCTTC.

This rearrangement joins TRBV4-1 to TRBJ1-1; D remains unclear. Trimming left V 2 bases short and J 0 bases short, with 4 bases between. The CDR3 has 13 residues. The V gene's germline CDR1 is MGHRA and CDR2 YSYEKL. DNA of the CDR3: TGCGCCAGCAGCCAATTTTTGAACACTGAAGCTTTCTTT. This encodes CASSQFLNTEAFF.

V gene TRBV9 combines with J gene TRBJ1-2; the D gene is possibly TRBD1 (6 bases). V dropped 3 bases and J dropped 4 bases, with 19 bases sitting between them. Germline assignment: CDR1 SGDLS and CDR2 YYNGEE. The CDR3 loop spans 16 amino acids. CDR3 loop: CASSDVVQGRAYGYTF. In DNA, the CDR3 is TGTGCCAGCAGCGACGTAGTACAGGGAAGGGCCTATGGCTACACCTTC.

The rearrangement uses TRBV6-5 and TRBJ2-7; no firm D call. This CDR3 contains 12 residues. Trimming shortened V by 9 bases and J by 0 bases, and 9 bases separated the two germline ends. CDR1 MNHEY and CDR2 SVGAGI come from the germline V gene. The CDR3 here is CARRNSSYEQYF. CDR3 DNA sequence: TGTGCCAGGAGAAACAGCTCCTACGAGCAGTACTTC.

The chain links TRBV9 to TRBJ2-2, with D unresolved. V was cut by 3 bases and J by 10 bases, with 13 bases left in between. The germline CDR1 and CDR2 sequences are SGDLS and YYNGEE. This CDR3 has 13 amino acids. CDR3 nucleotide sequence: TGTGCCAGCAGCGCGTTTTCACCGGCGGAGCTGTTTTTT. It specifies CASSAFSPAELFF.

The V call is TRBV11-2, the J call TRBJ1-5; 7 nucleotides agree with TRBD1. The length of the CDR3 is 18 residues. CDR1 is SGHAT, CDR2 FQNNGV, per germline. The junction had 11 bases not matched to a gene; V was cut back by 0 bases and J by 3 bases. For the CDR3, the DNA is TGTGCCAGCAGCTTAGATGGACGGACGGGGACAGCCAATCAGCCCCAGCATTTT. Residues: CASSLDGRTGTANQPQHF.

This sequence joins TRBV13 and TRBJ2-1, with D possibly matching TRBD2 (5 bases). From germline, CDR1 is PRHDT and CDR2 FYEKMQ (reference sequence). The CDR3 is made up of 15 amino acids. V was clipped by 5 bases and J by 0 bases, with 11 bases between them. CDR3 DNA: TGTGCCAGCAGCCGTTCCGGACTCTCCTACAATGAGCAGTTCTTC. Amino acid sequence: CASSRSGLSYNEQFF.

The sample holds one count of this clone. The J gene is TRBJ2-3, the V gene TRBV14; 10 bases align to TRBD1. The CDR3 runs 16 residues. Germline CDR1 is SGHDN and CDR2 is FVKESK. With V trimmed by 4 bases and J by 9 bases, 13 bases remained unmatched. Here the CDR3 DNA reads TGTGCCAGCAGCCCCTACTCTCCGAGGACAGGGGGGACGCAGTATTTT. This sequence encodes CASSPYSPRTGGTQYF.

V and J are TRBV28 and TRBJ1-1, with TRBD1 identical over 9 bases. The ends lost 8 bases at V and 6 bases at J; junction bases unmatched: 13. The CDR3 loop spans 15 amino acids. Germline V lookup: CDR1 MDHEN, CDR2 SYDVKM. The CDR3 here is CASGSKGTGHAEAFF. CDR3 nucleotides: TGTGCCAGCGGGTCGAAAGGGACAGGGCACGCTGAAGCTTTCTTT. Filled out from reference TRBV28 and TRBJ1-1, the complete variable domain reads DVKVTQSSRYLVKRTGEKVFLECVQDMDHENMFWYRQDPGLGLRLIYFSYDVKMKEKGDIPEGYSVSREKKERFSLILESASTNQTSMYLCASGSKGTGHAEAFFGQGTRLTVV.

The rearrangement joins TRBV7-8 to TRBJ2-3; D gene uncertain. Trimming cost V 5 bases and J 2 bases, with 11 bases left between them. The CDR3 length is 14 residues. Germline assignment: CDR1 SGHVS and CDR2 FQNEAQ. The CDR3 nucleotides are TGTGCCAGCAGCCTAGACAAGACCACAGATACGCAGTATTTT. Encoded protein: CASSLDKTTDTQYF.

This rearrangement joins TRBV7-2 to TRBJ2-5; 8 bases are a match to TRBD2. The CDR3 consists of 16 residues. J lost 5 bases, V lost 7 bases, and 15 bases had no gene match. CDR1 and CDR2 (germline): SGHTA, FQGNSA. CDR3 nucleotides: TGTGCCAGCACCACCTGGTCGGGAGGGGAGATGGAGACCCAGTACTTC. Its protein is CASTTWSGGEMETQYF.

This chain connects TRBV2 to TRBJ2-7; possible D gene TRBD2, 5 bases. Germline V gene sequence: CDR1 SNHLY, CDR2 FYNNEI. The CDR3 is 13 amino acids. Trimming removed 8 bases from V and 4 bases from J, with 15 bases in between. CDR3 in amino acids: CASGGDVEYEQYF. CDR3 coding DNA: TGTGCCAGCGGAGGCGACGTAGAATACGAGCAGTACTTC.

This rearrangement joins TRBV5-1 to TRBJ2-3; 8 bases line up with TRBD2. V was clipped by 3 bases and J by 4 bases; unmatched bases: 7. This CDR3 is 15 amino acids long. Germline V lookup: CDR1 SGHRS, CDR2 YFSETQ. The chain's CDR3 is CASSSSSGSSDTQYF. Here the CDR3 DNA reads TGCGCCAGCAGCTCGTCAAGCGGGAGTTCAGATACGCAGTATTTT.

The rearrangement links TRBV28 to TRBJ1-2; 7 nucleotides match TRBD1. The length of the CDR3 is 12 residues. The V segment lost 11 bases and the J segment 8 bases; nucleotides outside the gene matches: 11. Germline-derived CDR1 and CDR2 are MDHEN and SYDVKM. In DNA form, the CDR3 reads TGTGCCGGTAGCTCGGGGACAGACGGCTACACCTTC. Protein: CAGSSGTDGYTF.

V gene TRBV6-6 combines with J gene TRBJ1-5; possibly TRBD1 for D (6 bases). The V and J ends lost 4 bases and 9 bases respectively, with 19 bases between them. The germline V gene encodes CDR1 MNHNY and CDR2 SVGAGI (reference sequence). The CDR3 totals 15 residues. The CDR3 region is CASSSPGGAAGPQHF. Written as DNA, the CDR3 is TGTGCCAGCAGTTCACCCGGGGGGGCCGCGGGGCCCCAGCATTTT.

This chain connects TRBV2 to TRBJ2-7; D may be TRBD1 (5 bases). Germline CDR1 SNHLY, CDR2 FYNNEI. Deletions cut 0 bases from V and 0 bases from J, with 15 bases between. There are 17 residues in the CDR3. In DNA, the CDR3 is TGTGCCAGCAGTGAAGCGTCTCTAGGGGCGAGCTCCTACGAGCAGTACTTC. Amino acids: CASSEASLGASSYEQYF.

The CDR3 DNA reads TGTGCCAGCTCACCGGACGGCAGAGGGAGAGAGGAGCAGTACTTC. The encoded protein is CASSPDGRGREEQYF. The genes are TRBV18 and TRBJ2-7, with a possible D match to TRBD2 (5 bases). In germline, CDR1 is KGHSH, CDR2 LQKENI. This CDR3 has 15 residues. V was shortened by 3 bases and J by 7 bases, with 19 bases between the two germline ends.

This rearrangement joins TRBV5-1 to TRBJ1-2; the D is unclear. Germline values: CDR1 SGHRS, CDR2 YFSETQ. There are 13 residues in the CDR3. V was clipped by 0 bases and J by 14 bases, with 17 bases between them. The CDR3 here is CASSLDGVGARTF. The CDR3 nucleotides read TGCGCCAGCAGCTTGGATGGTGTAGGAGCTCGGACCTTC. Together with reference TRBV5-1 and TRBJ1-2, the CDR3 gives the full variable domain: KAGVTQTPRYLIKTRGQQVTLSCSPISGHRSVSWYQQTPGQGLQFLFEYFSETQRNKGNFPGRFSGRQFSNSRSEMNVSTLELGDSALYLCASSLDGVGARTFGSGTRLTVV.

This sequence joins TRBV11-1 and TRBJ2-1; D is ambiguous. The CDR3 sequence is 13 residues long. CDR1 is SGHAT, CDR2 FQDESV, per germline (reference sequence). The V end was cut by 3 bases, the J end by 4 bases, with 7 bases between. CDR3 protein: CASSFVRYNEQFF. CDR3 DNA sequence: TGTGCCAGCAGCTTCGTCCGTTACAATGAGCAGTTCTTC.